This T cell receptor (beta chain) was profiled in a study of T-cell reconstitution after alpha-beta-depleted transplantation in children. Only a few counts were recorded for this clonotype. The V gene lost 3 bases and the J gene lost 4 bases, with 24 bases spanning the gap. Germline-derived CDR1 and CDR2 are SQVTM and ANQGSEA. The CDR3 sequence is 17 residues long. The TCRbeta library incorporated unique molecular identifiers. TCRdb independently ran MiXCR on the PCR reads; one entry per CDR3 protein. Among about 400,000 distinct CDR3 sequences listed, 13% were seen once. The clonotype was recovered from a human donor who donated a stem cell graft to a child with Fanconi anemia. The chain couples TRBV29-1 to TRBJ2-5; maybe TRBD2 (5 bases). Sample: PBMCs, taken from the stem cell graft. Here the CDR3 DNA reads TGCAGCGTTGAGCCCGACTTCCGGAACAAGGCGGGAGAGACCCAGTACTTC. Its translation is CSVEPDFRNKAGETQYF.